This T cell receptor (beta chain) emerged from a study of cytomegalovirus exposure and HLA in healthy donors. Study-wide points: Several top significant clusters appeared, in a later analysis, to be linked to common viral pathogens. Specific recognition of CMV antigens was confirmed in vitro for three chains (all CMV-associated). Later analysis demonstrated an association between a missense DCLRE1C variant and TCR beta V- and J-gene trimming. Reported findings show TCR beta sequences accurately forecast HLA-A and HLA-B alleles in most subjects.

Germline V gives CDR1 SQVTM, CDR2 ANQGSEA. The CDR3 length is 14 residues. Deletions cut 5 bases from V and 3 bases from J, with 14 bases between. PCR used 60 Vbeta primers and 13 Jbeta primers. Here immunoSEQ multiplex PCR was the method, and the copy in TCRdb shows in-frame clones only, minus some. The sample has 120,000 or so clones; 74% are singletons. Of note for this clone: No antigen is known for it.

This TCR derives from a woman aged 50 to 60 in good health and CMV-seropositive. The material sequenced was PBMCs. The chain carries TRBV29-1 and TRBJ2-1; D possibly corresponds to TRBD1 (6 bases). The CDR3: CSVTPDSVYNEQFF. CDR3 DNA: TGCAGCGTTACACCGGACAGCGTCTACAATGAGCAGTTCTTC.